The next 8 T cell receptor beta chains were all read from a single sample in a study of blood T cell repertoires in COVID-19. Assay used: immunoSEQ multiplex PCR; TCRdb lists only in-frame clones, some missing. Of roughly 230,000 clones detected, approximately 82% appear once; the ten largest clones hold 3% to 4.5%. Sequenced sample: peripheral blood. These receptors came from a woman aged 80 or older with acute or convalescent COVID-19.

The gene calls are TRBV5-5 and TRBJ1-1; weak D call: TRBD1 (5 bases). Trimming stripped 4 bases from V and 1 base from J, with 17 bases between. The germline CDR1 and CDR2 sequences are SGHKS and YYEKEE (reference sequence). The CDR3 is made up of 16 amino acids. CDR3: CASSPSSGRPNTEAFF. The CDR3 DNA follows: TGTGCCAGCAGCCCCTCCTCAGGGCGTCCGAACACTGAAGCTTTCTTT.

The rearrangement uses TRBV28 and TRBJ1-4; 9 positions agree with TRBD1. The CDR3 totals 14 residues. In germline, CDR1 is MDHEN, CDR2 SYDVKM. J lost 5 bases, V lost 6 bases, and 4 bases had no gene match. CDR3 protein: CASRSGTGNEKLFF. Written as DNA, the CDR3 is TGTGCCAGCAGATCCGGGACAGGGAATGAAAAACTGTTTTTT.

The chain combines TRBV2 with TRBJ2-5; possible D gene TRBD2, 5 bases. CDR1 and CDR2 from the germline V gene are SNHLY and FYNNEI. Trimming left V 6 bases short and J 7 bases short, with 12 bases between. The CDR3 loop spans 12 amino acids. The CDR3 DNA is TGTGCCAGCAGCTTCCTAGCAGTGACCCAGTACTTC. Amino acid sequence: CASSFLAVTQYF.

The chain uses TRBV18 and TRBJ1-3; a possible D gene is TRBD1 (5 bases). This CDR3 region has 16 residues. Trimming left V 4 bases short and J 3 bases short, with 16 bases between. Per the germline V gene, CDR1 is KGHSH and CDR2 is LQKENI. The CDR3 DNA sequence: TGTGCCAGCTCACGGGGGGACGGCTCCAATGGAAACACCATATATTTT. Translation: CASSRGDGSNGNTIYF.

This clone occurred once. Sequence at one end of the junction differs from germline and may be a read error. This chain links TRBV7-7 with TRBJ2-5; 7 nucleotides line up with TRBD2. Germline V lookup: CDR1 SSHAT, CDR2 FNYEAQ (reference sequence). This CDR3 comprises 15 residues. CDR3: CASSSTGTNQETQYF. The CDR3 DNA reads TGTGCTAGCAGCTCAACCGGGACTAATCAAGAGACCCAGTACTTC.

The V gene is TRBV5-1, the J gene TRBJ2-2; possibly TRBD1 for D (5 bases). The germline gives CDR1 SGHRS, CDR2 YFSETQ. V was shortened by 4 bases and J by 4 bases, with 14 bases between the two germline ends. This CDR3 spans 15 amino acids. CDR3 residues: CASSPLGHLTGELFF. CDR3 in DNA: TGCGCCAGCAGCCCTCTCGGACACCTCACCGGGGAGCTGTTTTTT.

The chain joins TRBV28 to TRBJ2-6, with D tentatively TRBD2 (6 bases). Looked up from germline, CDR1 is MDHEN and CDR2 is SYDVKM. The CDR3 runs to 19 residues. The V end lost 2 bases, the J end lost 0 bases, and 17 bases lay between the germline ends. The CDR3 nucleotides read TGTGCCAGCAGTTTAGGGGGGTCTAGACCTCTCTCTGGGGCCAACGTCCTGACTTTC. Amino acid sequence: CASSLGGSRPLSGANVLTF.

The CDR3 coding sequence is TGTGCCAGCAGTTTACCCGGGACTACAAATGAGCAGTTCTTC. Protein sequence: CASSLPGTTNEQFF. This chain connects TRBV11-1 to TRBJ2-1, with 7 bases matching TRBD2. The CDR3 length is 14 residues. Trimming at V came to 6 bases and at J to 7 bases, leaving 9 bases not matched to a gene. From germline, CDR1 is SGHAT and CDR2 FQDESV (reference sequence).